The following is a T cell receptor (beta chain) sequence with its context. Individual cDNA molecules each received unique molecular identifiers attached to them. TCRdb ran MiXCR on the 5' RACE reads and lists one entry per CDR3 protein. The sample consists of 97,000 or so distinct CDR3 sequences, about an eighth of them appearing once. This specimen belongs to a study of early T cells in non-severe SARS-CoV-2 infection. Trimming pared 0 bases from V and 4 bases from J, leaving 13 bases between. The germline gives CDR1 ENHRY, CDR2 SYGVKD. The CDR3 has 16 amino acids. V gene TRBV10-3 combines with J gene TRBJ2-1; possible D gene TRBD2, 5 bases. The receptor was isolated from an adult who was a healthcare worker with PCR-confirmed SARS-CoV-2 infection or an uninfected control (not recorded which). Material: whole blood. The CDR3 spells CAISESAVARYNEQFF. CDR3 in DNA: TGTGCCATCAGTGAGTCGGCGGTAGCGAGGTACAATGAGCAGTTCTTC.